The sequence of this T cell receptor (beta chain) was determined in a study of blood T cell repertoires in COVID-19. In the study overall: Italy, Spain and the United States were the sources of the convalescent and acute COVID-19 samples. The cDNA or gDNA used as material had been derived from T cells, B-cell-depleted T cells, or PBMCs.

As processed by the authors: Reference gene primer amplification gave estimated nucleated cell counts. Assay: immunoSEQ multiplex PCR; the TCRdb copy retains only in-frame clones and omits some. D and trimming were read from the DNA, whereas the V and J calls and clone size are those reported in that table. The data contain roughly 150,000 clones, 80% to 90% of them seen just once; the ten biggest clones take up less than 20%. Germline-derived CDR1 and CDR2 are KGHDR and SFDVKD. The V segment lost 5 bases and the J segment 0 bases; nucleotides outside the gene matches: 4. The CDR3 spans 17 residues. In this sample, this clone turned up a few times.

Sequenced sample: peripheral blood. This TCR was recovered from a woman of 80 years or more with acute or convalescent COVID-19. The chain uses TRBV24-1 and TRBJ2-6; 9 positions match TRBD1. CDR3 sequence reads: CATSGTGAVSGANVLTF. The CDR3 coding sequence is TGTGCCACCAGTGGGACAGGGGCGGTCTCTGGGGCCAACGTCCTGACTTTC.